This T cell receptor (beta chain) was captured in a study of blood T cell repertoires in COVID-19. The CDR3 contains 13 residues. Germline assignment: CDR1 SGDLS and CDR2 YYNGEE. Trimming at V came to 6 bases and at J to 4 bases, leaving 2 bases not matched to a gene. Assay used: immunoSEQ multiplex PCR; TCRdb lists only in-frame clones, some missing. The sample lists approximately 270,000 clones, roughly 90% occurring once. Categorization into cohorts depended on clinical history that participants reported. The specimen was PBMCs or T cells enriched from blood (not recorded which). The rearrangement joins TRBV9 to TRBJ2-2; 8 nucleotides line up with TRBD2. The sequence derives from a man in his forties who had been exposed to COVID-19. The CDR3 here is CASTRGGTGELFF. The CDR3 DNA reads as TGTGCCAGCACACGGGGGGGCACCGGGGAGCTGTTTTTT.